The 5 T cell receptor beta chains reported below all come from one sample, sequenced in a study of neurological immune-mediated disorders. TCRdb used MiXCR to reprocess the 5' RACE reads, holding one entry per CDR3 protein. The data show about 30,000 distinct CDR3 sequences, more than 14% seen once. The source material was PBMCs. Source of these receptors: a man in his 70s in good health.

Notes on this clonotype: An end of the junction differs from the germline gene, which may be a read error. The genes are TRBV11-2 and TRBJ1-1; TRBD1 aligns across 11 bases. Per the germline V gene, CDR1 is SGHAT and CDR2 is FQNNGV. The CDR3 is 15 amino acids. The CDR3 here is CASSFGTGGETESFF. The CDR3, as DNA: TGTGCCAGCAGCTTCGGGACAGGGGGTGAAACTGAATCTTTCTTT.

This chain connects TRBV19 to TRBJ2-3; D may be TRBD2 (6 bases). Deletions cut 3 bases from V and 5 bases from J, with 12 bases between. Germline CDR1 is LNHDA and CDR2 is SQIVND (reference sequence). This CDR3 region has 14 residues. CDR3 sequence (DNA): TGTGCCAGTAGTATGGGGACTGGGCAAGATACGCAGTATTTT. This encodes CASSMGTGQDTQYF.

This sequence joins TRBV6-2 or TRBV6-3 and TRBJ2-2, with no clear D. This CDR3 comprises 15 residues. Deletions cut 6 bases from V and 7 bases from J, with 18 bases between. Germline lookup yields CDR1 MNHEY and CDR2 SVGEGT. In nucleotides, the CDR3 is TGTGCCAGCAGAGAACTGGGTTCGGTCATCGGGGAGCTGTTTTTT. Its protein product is CASRELGSVIGELFF.

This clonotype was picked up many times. The CDR3 sequence is CASSLRNLPTQYF. CDR3 coding DNA: TGTGCCAGCAGCCTACGGAATCTGCCTACGCAGTATTTT. The J gene is TRBJ2-3, the V gene TRBV7-2; unclear D gene. The V end lost 5 bases, the J end lost 8 bases, and 14 bases lay between the germline ends. Per the germline V gene, CDR1 is SGHTA and CDR2 is FQGNSA. CDR3 length: 13 residues.

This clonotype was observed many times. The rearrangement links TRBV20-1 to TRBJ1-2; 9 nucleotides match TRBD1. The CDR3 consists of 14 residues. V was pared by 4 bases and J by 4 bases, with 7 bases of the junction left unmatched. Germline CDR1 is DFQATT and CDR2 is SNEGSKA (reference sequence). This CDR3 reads CSAKETGGGYGYTF. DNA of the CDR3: TGCAGTGCTAAAGAGACAGGGGGAGGCTATGGCTACACCTTC.